This TCR beta chain derives from a study of blood T cell repertoires in COVID-19 (dated by TCRdb to 2020 to 2021). For context, the study as a whole: Collaborator samples came from the United States, Italy and Spain and covered acute and convalescent phases of COVID-19. The prospective study material was composed of cDNA or gDNA derived from T cells, B-cell-depleted T cells, or PBMCs. The samples were drawn from the first 160 participants of the ongoing ImmuneRACE study and from some 1,300 subjects provided by 6 global collaborators. Sample metadata almost always included a de-identified subject ID, COVID-19 status, age in years and sex. Subjects who had been exposed to COVID-19, were actively infected with it, or had recovered from it provided the deeply sampled blood TCRbeta repertoires that made up the dataset. Where available, HLA class I and class II types were obtained from metadata supplied by the sample provider rather than from assay-based typing. The repertoires were released in a freely available public database intended as a resource for research on the immune response to SARS-CoV-2. Broad study findings and their caveats: How much clinical and demographic metadata was included differed by source and by participant, and the metadata was provided uncurated.

TCRbeta CDR3 regions were amplified from genomic DNA using the immunoSEQ Assay, a bias-controlled multiplex PCR. The authors' pipeline ran thus. Within the assay, amplification of reference gene primers was used to estimate how many nucleated cells each sample contained. Sequence reads were collapsed and filtered to measure the absolute abundance of every unique TCRbeta CDR3 rearrangement. For each sample, productive Simpson clonality was calculated by taking the square root of Simpson's diversity index across productive rearrangements. Here the immuneACCESS table is served through TCRdb, limited to in-frame sequences with V and J called. Missing clones are a known gap in these copies; in checked studies unresolved V genes cover under half, and the rest lacks a known reason. V and J calls and clone size are copied from that table; D and trimming were computed from the DNA. This sample holds over 85,000 clones; approximately 80% were observed only once. The leading ten clones occupy less than 2.5% of the sample.

Whole blood was collected in K2EDTA tubes by collaborating institutions according to the institutions' own protocols. Collaborator samples were shipped for TCRbeta analysis as frozen whole blood, isolated PBMCs, or DNA extracted from either sample type. The germline V gene supplies CDR1 SGHVS and CDR2 FQNEAQ. Here V drops 5 bases and J drops 0 bases, and the junction holds 7 bases not matched to any gene. Measured from the cysteine to the phenylalanine, the CDR3 is 17 residues long. The retained sequence is limited to the CDR3, 51 bases, with the frame set at the first base. Comments on this clone: Its antigen target is currently unknown. The sample holds no much larger clone one base away, and base qualities are not on file.

The sequenced material came from peripheral blood. The rearrangement joined TRBV7-8 to TRBJ2-3; TRBD2 agrees with 11 junctional bases. The source of this sequence is a woman in her 70s with acute or convalescent COVID-19. The CDR3 region: CASSSSGGETSTDTQYF. The base sequence is TGTGCCAGCAGCAGTAGCGGGGGGGAAACTAGCACAGATACGCAGTATTTT.